The present entry profiles one T cell receptor beta chain with its context. Antigen: not known. A single record per CDR3 protein comes from TCRdb applying MiXCR to the reads. The sample carries fewer than 350,000 distinct CDR3 sequences, under 35% recorded once. The sample is drawn from a study of T cell repertoires in cytomegalovirus infection. About the research overall: CMV infection together with matching HLA type was indicated by public TCR beta signatures. Points from the study as a whole: CMV-specific TCR beta clonotypes restricted by HLA-C were the ones dominating the ex vivo response.

The sequence came from a human donor in good health (CMV status not recorded). Some clones in this sample may be carry-over from other donors' samples. Source: cultured PBMCs, taken from culture after CMV antigen stimulation.

CDR3 coding DNA: TGCGCCAGCAGCGACGGGACAGGGGTTGGAAACACCATATATTTT. Its translation: CASSDGTGVGNTIYF. This chain connects TRBV5-1 to TRBJ1-3; 10 bases agree with TRBD1. Unmatched junction bases numbered 4, after V lost 4 bases and J lost 3 bases. In germline, CDR1 is SGHRS, CDR2 YFSETQ. The CDR3 loop spans 15 amino acids.